The clone carrying this T cell receptor beta chain was observed at least ten times. This entry comes from a study of prognosis after radiotherapy for stage I lung cancer. As for the study in general: Stereotactic body radiotherapy was given without concurrent therapy in all patients.

Researchers used two-round multiplex PCR to amplify TCR beta CDR3 starting from genomic DNA. Primers (each specific to one TRBV or TRBJ gene) were used in first-round PCR. TCRdb analysed the multiplex PCR reads with MiXCR anew, one entry per CDR3 protein. Among some 38,000 distinct CDR3 sequences listed, around 24% were seen once. The germline V gene has CDR1 MNHNS and CDR2 SASEGT. V shed 5 bases, J shed 5 bases, and the junction held 12 bases outside the gene matches. CDR3 size: 16 residues. Peripheral blood, in roughly 5.8-milliliter volumes, was drawn at each of two time points. This material consisted of PBMCs, taken before or after stereotactic body radiation therapy (not recorded which). The chain combines TRBV6-1 with TRBJ2-5; 9 nucleotides agree with TRBD2. The TCR originated in a donor over 45 with non-small cell lung cancer. The CDR3 DNA reads as TGTGCCAGCAGTCCCATAGGGCGGGGGGGCCGGGAGACCCAGTACTTC. Protein product: CASSPIGRGGRETQYF.